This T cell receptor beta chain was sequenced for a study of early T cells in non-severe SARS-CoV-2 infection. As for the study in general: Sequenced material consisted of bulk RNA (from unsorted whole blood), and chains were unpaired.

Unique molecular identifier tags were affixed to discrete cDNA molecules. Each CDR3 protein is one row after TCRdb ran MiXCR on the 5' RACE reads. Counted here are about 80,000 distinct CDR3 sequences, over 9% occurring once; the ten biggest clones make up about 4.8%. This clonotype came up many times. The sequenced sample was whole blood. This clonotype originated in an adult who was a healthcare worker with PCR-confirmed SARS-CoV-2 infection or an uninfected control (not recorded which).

The CDR3 region has the DNA TGTGCCAGCTCACCGGAGGGAGGACCCTCCTATAATTCACCCCTCCACTTT. It translates to CASSPEGGPSYNSPLHF. J is TRBJ1-6 and V is TRBV18; no firm D call. V lost 3 bases to trimming and J lost 0 bases, with 12 bases between them. The V gene's germline CDR1 is KGHSH and CDR2 LQKENI. The CDR3 is made up of 17 amino acids.